These 31 T cell receptor beta chains were sequenced from one sample in a study of PD-L1 blockade in urothelial cancer. The time point denotes: pretreatment peripheral blood. Clones were sequenced by immunoSEQ multiplex PCR, and TCRdb holds only the in-frame ones, with some missing. The table shows 70,000 or so clones, with almost 90% occurring only once. Sequencing used PBMCs, obtained around atezolizumab (anti-PD-L1) treatment. These receptors were obtained from a man in his 70s with urothelial cancer.

This chain connects TRBV4-1 to TRBJ2-7, with 7 bases aligning to TRBD1. The CDR3 runs to 18 residues. Germline loops: CDR1 MGHRA, CDR2 YSYEKL. V lost 3 bases, J lost 7 bases, and 21 bases stayed unmatched. The DNA for the CDR3 is TGCGCCAGCAGCCACCCTAAGGGGGCGGACTTACCTCCGGAGGAGCAGTACTTC. Its protein is CASSHPKGADLPPEEQYF.

The V and J genes are TRBV5-1 and TRBJ2-5; a possible D gene is TRBD2 (6 bases). Germline loops: CDR1 SGHRS, CDR2 YFSETQ. The CDR3 has 15 amino acids. The ends were cut back, 4 bases at V and 5 bases at J, with 18 bases in the middle. The CDR3 nucleotides read TGCGCCAGCAGCGGCGCCGGGAGCGCGAGTGAGACCCAGTACTTC. Translating gives CASSGAGSASETQYF.

The chain is built from TRBV15 and TRBJ2-4, with 9 positions matching TRBD1. The CDR3 covers 13 residues. V dropped 3 bases and J dropped 6; count of bases not matched to a gene: 0. The germline V gene encodes CDR1 LNHNV and CDR2 YYDKDF (reference sequence). DNA for the CDR3: TGTGCCACCAGCAGGGGACAGGGAAACATTCAGTACTTC. Translation: CATSRGQGNIQYF.

V and J are TRBV28 and TRBJ1-2; D gene unclear. The CDR3 is 11 amino acids. Between the trimmed V and J ends, which lost 8 bases and 1 base, there was a span of 5 bases. Germline V gene lookup returns CDR1 MDHEN and CDR2 SYDVKM. This CDR3 reads CASGINYGYTF. Written as DNA, the CDR3 is TGTGCCAGCGGCATTAACTATGGCTACACCTTC.

This chain links TRBV25-1 with TRBJ1-4; D is unresolved. Trimming took off 2 bases at V and 5 bases at J, with 12 bases between the two ends. The CDR3 is made up of 15 amino acids. Per the germline V gene, CDR1 is MGHDK and CDR2 is SYGVNS. As DNA, the CDR3 is TGTGCCAGCAGTGAAGTTGGAGGGCTGAATGAAAAACTGTTTTTT. Translating it yields CASSEVGGLNEKLFF.

The chain combines TRBV15 with TRBJ2-1, with D maybe TRBD1 (6 bases). The germline V gene encodes CDR1 LNHNV and CDR2 YYDKDF (reference sequence). Trimming took off 5 bases at V and 7 bases at J, with 18 bases between the two ends. There are 15 residues in the CDR3. The CDR3 DNA reads as TGTGCCACCAGCGAGACCCAGGGGAAGTTAAATGAGCAGTTCTTC. As protein: CATSETQGKLNEQFF. Filled out from reference TRBV15 and TRBJ2-1, the complete variable domain reads DAMVIQNPRYQVTQFGKPVTLSCSQTLNHNVMYWYQQKSSQAPKLLFHYYDKDFNNEADTPDNFQSRRPNTSFCFLDIRSPGLGDTAMYLCATSETQGKLNEQFFGPGTRLTVL.

This chain joins TRBV11-2 and TRBJ2-7; TRBD2 is a possible D gene (7 bases). The ends were cut back, 4 bases at V and 4 bases at J, with 14 bases in the middle. Per germline, CDR1 SGHAT and CDR2 FQNNGV. This CDR3 has 14 amino acids. CDR3 sequence reads: CASSWRGRGYEQYF. The CDR3 DNA reads TGTGCCAGCAGCTGGCGGGGGCGCGGGTACGAGCAGTACTTC.

The gene calls are TRBV10-3 and TRBJ2-5, with 12 nucleotides matching TRBD2. The CDR3 totals 17 residues. The J segment lost 1 base and the V segment lost 10 bases, leaving 13 bases of the junction unmatched. The germline V gene has CDR1 ENHRY and CDR2 SYGVKD. CDR3 DNA sequence: TGTGCCACCTCAGGGCTAGCGGGAGGGCCAGGCCAAGAGACCCAGTACTTC. This sequence encodes CATSGLAGGPGQETQYF.

The gene calls are TRBV6-1 and TRBJ2-7; D possibly corresponds to TRBD2 (5 bases). The CDR3 loop spans 14 amino acids. Between the trimmed V and J ends, which lost 8 bases and 7 bases, there was a span of 21 bases. Germline CDR1 and CDR2: MNHNS and SASEGT. The CDR3 protein is CASLSAPPSGEQYF. The CDR3 nucleotides read TGTGCCAGCTTATCTGCCCCTCCTTCGGGAGAGCAGTACTTC.

The rearrangement links TRBV29-1 to TRBJ2-7, with TRBD1 matching 8 bases. This CDR3 is built from 13 residues. Germline lookup yields CDR1 SQVTM and CDR2 ANQGSEA. V lost 4 bases and J lost 3; bases outside the gene matches: 5. The CDR3 nucleotides read TGCAGCGTTGTCAGCGACAGGGGCTACGAGCAGTACTTC. This encodes CSVVSDRGYEQYF.

The J gene is TRBJ1-3, the V gene TRBV5-1; weak D call: TRBD1 (5 bases). The CDR3 covers 15 residues. V was trimmed by 5 bases and J by 0 bases, leaving 12 bases between them. The germline CDR1 and CDR2 sequences are SGHRS and YFSETQ. CDR3 amino acids: CASSSGGTSGNTIYF. Written as DNA, the CDR3 is TGCGCCAGCAGTTCCGGGGGGACCTCTGGAAACACCATATATTTT.

This chain connects TRBV13 to TRBJ2-5; a weak D match, TRBD1 (6 bases). Looked up from germline, CDR1 is PRHDT and CDR2 is FYEKMQ (reference sequence). Trimming stripped 4 bases from V and 2 bases from J, with 8 bases between. There are 13 residues in the CDR3. The CDR3 sequence: CASSSGQQETQYF. CDR3 bases: TGTGCCAGCAGCTCCGGACAGCAAGAGACCCAGTACTTC.

V gene TRBV4-1 combines with J gene TRBJ2-5; D is perhaps TRBD1 (6 bases). This CDR3 region has 15 residues. V lost 0 bases to trimming and J lost 3 bases, with 11 bases between them. Germline V gene sequence: CDR1 MGHRA, CDR2 YSYEKL. The CDR3 DNA sequence: TGCGCCAGCAGCCAAGATGGGTCAGGGGAAGAGACCCAGTACTTC. This gives the protein CASSQDGSGEETQYF.

This chain links TRBV6-5 with TRBJ2-7, with TRBD2 matching 7 bases. The CDR3 is 15 residues long. Germline lookup yields CDR1 MNHEY and CDR2 SVGAGI. V gave up 8 bases and J gave up 6 bases; unmatched junction bases: 16. The CDR3 region is CASGLGGPFVSEQYF. The DNA for the CDR3 is TGTGCCAGCGGCTTGGGAGGGCCATTTGTCTCCGAGCAGTACTTC.

J is TRBJ2-5 and V is TRBV19; TRBD2 aligns across 12 bases. J gave up 5 bases and V 5 bases, and 6 bases lay outside the gene matches. CDR3 size: 15 residues. CDR1 LNHDA and CDR2 SQIVND come from the germline V gene (reference sequence). CDR3 sequence (DNA): TGTGCCAGTAGTTCTCTAGCGGGAGGGCTGGAGACCCAGTACTTC. This encodes CASSSLAGGLETQYF.

This clone was recorded only once. The V and J genes are TRBV2 and TRBJ2-3, with 8 bases matching TRBD1. The J segment lost 0 bases and the V segment lost 7 bases, leaving 9 bases of the junction unmatched. There are 16 residues in the CDR3. Per germline, CDR1 SNHLY and CDR2 FYNNEI. In DNA form, the CDR3 reads TGTGCCAGCACCTCAGCCGGGACAGGCAGCACAGATACGCAGTATTTT. This encodes CASTSAGTGSTDTQYF.

V is TRBV27 and J is TRBJ2-1; 11 nucleotides align to TRBD2. J gave up 10 bases and V 5 bases, and 13 bases lay outside the gene matches. The germline V gene has CDR1 MNHEY and CDR2 SMNVEV (reference sequence). The CDR3 has 16 amino acids. The DNA of the CDR3 is TGTGCCAGCAGTACTCTTAGCGGGAGGGCCCTCTGGGAGCAGTTCTTC. Translated, it gives CASSTLSGRALWEQFF.

The CDR3 bases are TGTGCCAGCCGTACAGGGGGCTTTCGCCTGGGGACCGGGGAGCTGTTTTTT. It encodes CASRTGGFRLGTGELFF. The chain is built from TRBV28 and TRBJ2-2; 9 bases line up with TRBD1. Per germline, CDR1 MDHEN and CDR2 SYDVKM. V trimming: 8 bases; J trimming: 5 bases; junction bases outside the gene matches: 15. This CDR3 has 17 residues.

A single count supports this clone. CDR3 region: CASSLARTSRLADTQYF. In DNA, the CDR3 is TGCGCCAGCAGCTTGGCCAGGACTAGCCGACTAGCAGATACGCAGTATTTT. The rearrangement uses TRBV5-1 and TRBJ2-3, with 8 positions matching TRBD2. The CDR3 is 17 residues long. Germline loops: CDR1 SGHRS, CDR2 YFSETQ. With 0 bases clipped from V and 4 bases from J, the junction kept 10 bases outside the gene matches.

This chain links TRBV7-8 with TRBJ2-7; 12 bases match TRBD2. CDR3 length equals 17 residues. Germline V gives CDR1 SGHVS, CDR2 FQNEAQ. V was pared by 4 bases and J by 3 bases, with 10 bases of the junction left unmatched. The CDR3 loop reads CASSWGGLAGIFYEQYF. The CDR3 region has the DNA TGTGCCAGCAGCTGGGGGGGACTAGCGGGTATCTTCTACGAGCAGTACTTC.

The chain uses TRBV18 and TRBJ1-1; the match to TRBD1 covers 8 bases. Germline CDR1 is KGHSH and CDR2 is LQKENI. The CDR3 sequence is 16 residues long. V lost 6 bases to trimming and J lost 0 bases; unmatched junction nucleotides: 9. The CDR3 DNA reads TGTGCCAGCTCTTCGTCCACGACAGGGGTGAACACTGAAGCTTTCTTT. Its translation is CASSSSTTGVNTEAFF.

With regard to this clone: The junction does not match germline at one end; this may be a read error. The CDR3 DNA sequence: TGTACCAGCAGTTTAGTCGGTGCCGGGAGCTCCTACGAGCAGTACTTC. It encodes CTSSLVGAGSSYEQYF. This chain connects TRBV27 to TRBJ2-7; perhaps TRBD2 as D (6 bases). The CDR3 contains 16 residues. The germline gives CDR1 MNHEY, CDR2 SMNVEV (reference sequence).

The rearrangement uses TRBV6-5 and TRBJ2-3; D is uncertain. The germline CDR1 and CDR2 sequences are MNHEY and SVGAGI. This CDR3 region has 13 residues. V lost 4 bases and J lost 6, with 11 bases in between. As DNA, the CDR3 is TGTGCCAGCAGTTCCTTCCGTGGCGATACGCAGTATTTT. Protein: CASSSFRGDTQYF.

A single count supports this clone. The limits of the CDR3 on the DNA are not certain, so only TCRdb's listed CDR3 is given. V gene TRBV28 combines with J gene TRBJ2-1; the table's TRBD2 call for D was not verified on the DNA. The CDR3 has 15 residues if both end residues are counted. Germline lookup yields CDR1 MDHEN and CDR2 SYDVKM. CDR3: CASSSSREGLDEQFF.

The V gene is TRBV9, the J gene TRBJ1-5; 9 positions agree with TRBD1. Germline V CDR1 and CDR2: SGDLS, YYNGEE. V lost 3 bases, J lost 6 bases, and 4 bases stayed unmatched. The CDR3 length is 14 residues. The CDR3 protein is CASSATGGGQPQHF. The CDR3, as DNA: TGTGCCAGCAGCGCGACAGGGGGAGGTCAGCCCCAGCATTTT.

The chain has TRBV28 and TRBJ2-7; 8 bases are a match to TRBD1. The CDR3 loop spans 14 amino acids. Germline trimming cut 7 bases from V and 3 bases from J; bases unmatched to any gene: 8. CDR1 is MDHEN, CDR2 SYDVKM, per germline. The CDR3 region has the DNA TGTGCCAGCACCCCCCGGACAGGGATCTACGAGCAGTACTTC. This sequence encodes CASTPRTGIYEQYF.

The rearrangement uses TRBV13 and TRBJ2-3; D is possibly TRBD2 (5 bases). Looked up from germline, CDR1 is PRHDT and CDR2 is FYEKMQ (reference sequence). The CDR3 totals 13 residues. Trimming cost V 2 bases and J 5 bases, with 8 bases left between them. CDR3 sequence (DNA): TGTGCCAGCAGCTTAACAGAGGGAGATACGCAGTATTTT. Translated: CASSLTEGDTQYF.

This chain links TRBV6-5 with TRBJ2-3, with TRBD2 as a possible D gene (6 bases). Germline CDR1 and CDR2: MNHEY and SVGAGI. Trimming pared 2 bases from V and 4 bases from J, leaving 16 bases between. This CDR3 spans 16 amino acids. The CDR3 DNA follows: TGTGCCAGCAGTTACAGCGCGCGGAGGGGATCAGATACGCAGTATTTT. Amino acid sequence: CASSYSARRGSDTQYF.

V usage is TRBV30 and J usage is TRBJ2-1; D uncertain. V lost 1 base, J lost 10 bases, and 11 bases lay in between. The CDR3 runs 12 residues. Germline CDR1 reads GTSNPN; CDR2 reads SVGIG (reference sequence). For the CDR3, the DNA is TGTGCCTGGAGTGCGACACGTGACGAGCAGTTCTTC. This codes for CAWSATRDEQFF. Drawing the rest from reference TRBV30 and TRBJ2-1, the complete variable domain is SQTIHQWPATLVQPVGSPLSLECTVEGTSNPNLYWYRQAAGRGLQLLFYSVGIGQISSEVPQNLSASRPQDRQFILSSKKLLLSDSGFYLCAWSATRDEQFFGPGTRLTVL.

This clone was picked up one time. As DNA, the CDR3 is TGTGCCAGCAGCATAGGGCGGGTGTACCAAGAGACCCAGTACTTC. It codes for CASSIGRVYQETQYF. The chain links TRBV7-7 to TRBJ2-5; D perhaps matches TRBD2 (5 bases). Per the germline V gene, CDR1 is SSHAT and CDR2 is FNYEAQ (reference sequence). Trimming cost V 5 bases and J 0 bases, with 13 bases left between them. The CDR3 is made up of 15 amino acids.

With respect to this clone: One end of the junction is discordant with germline, which a read error may explain. V gene TRBV6-5 combines with J gene TRBJ2-7; a weak D match, TRBD1 (5 bases). The germline gives CDR1 MNHEY, CDR2 SVGAGI. This CDR3 contains 12 residues. The CDR3 DNA reads TGTGCCCGCAGGCCCAGGGTAGTCGAGCAGTACTTC. This codes for CARRPRVVEQYF.